The source of this T cell receptor (beta chain) is a study of vaccination and CD4 T cells after COVID-19. The CDR3 covers 14 residues. The ends lost 7 bases at V and 2 bases at J; junction bases unmatched: 5. Looked up from germline, CDR1 is DFQATT and CDR2 is SNEGSKA (reference sequence). Treatment of the sample: approximately nine-day PBMC culture with coronavirus spike peptide pools or control peptides (ViraFEST assay). Cultures got half-medium changes with IL-2 on days 3 and 7. Isolation of CD4+ T cells by negative selection took place after about 10 days of culture. Points on this clonotype: Its matching antigen is unknown.

Scientists ran DNA taken from cultured CD4+ T cells through the Oncomine TCR Beta short-read assay for sequencing. TCRdb independently ran MiXCR on the PCR reads; one entry per CDR3 protein. The table includes about 21,000 distinct CDR3 sequences, around 62% detected once. This receptor was obtained from a human donor who received a COVID-19 vaccine. The rearrangement joins TRBV20-1 to TRBJ1-6, with 7 bases aligning to TRBD1. The material was CD4+ T cells from blood, cultured in vitro, obtained before SARS-CoV-2 vaccination. Written as DNA, the CDR3 is TGCAGTGTACGAGGGGGCCCCTATAATTCACCCCTCCACTTT. Residues: CSVRGGPYNSPLHF.